What follows is one TCR beta chain and its context. This clonotype was observed at least ten times. The target of this receptor is not known. A much larger clonotype is one base distant, so this may be a read error. The instrument given in TCRdb is Illumina HiSeq 2500. Quantitative 5'-RACE with molecular barcodes was the method used to prepare the TCR beta libraries. In the authors' own workflow: A new computational method, built on a probabilistic model of VDJ rearrangement, was used to identify disease-linked TCR variants. The public sequencing data were trimmed at Q25 with fastp and processed into clonotypes with MiXCR by TCRdb, which kept only in-frame beta chains. Under each unique CDR3 protein, matching rows form one entry showing the most common genes and DNA. Here the V and J calls rest on TCRdb's processing, not on the authors' analysis. This sample holds approximately 240,000 distinct CDR3 sequences; roughly 10% were observed only once. The ten largest clones add up to 2.5% to 3% of the sample.

Including the terminal cysteine and phenylalanine, the CDR3 comprises 11 residues. This entry keeps only the CDR3 DNA: 33 bases, framed from base 1. CDR1 and CDR2, looked up from the germline V gene (reference sequence), are DFQATT and SNEGSKA. V is clipped by 1 base and J by 3 bases, and the sequence between their germline boundaries is 3 bases long. This entry belongs to a study of CD8 T cells in ankylosing spondylitis (dated by TCRdb to about 2017). Some background on the complete study: To find TCR variants linked to disease, the study profiled T cell receptor beta repertoires in ankylosing spondylitis patients and healthy donors. The whole study cohort included about a hundred healthy donors and 25 ankylosing spondylitis patients. Peripheral blood was sampled, and synovial fluid was also collected from ankylosing spondylitis patients. What the work shows at the level of the full study, not this receptor alone: In peripheral blood, the disease-linked clones were found at relatively low frequencies and had a CD8+ phenotype. Blood from ankylosing spondylitis patients appeared to be characterized by a TCR beta motif composed of about eight highly homologous amino acid variants. According to the report, matched synovial fluid samples from ankylosing spondylitis patients were significantly enriched for the disease-linked clones. Some of the motif variants had been reported before in the synovial fluid and blood of reactive arthritis patients, a finding that suggests common disease-initiation mechanisms.

Sequencing was done on a sample of blood, either unsorted or a sorted T cell fraction (not recorded which). The chain links TRBV20-1 with TRBJ1-1; no D gene call is confident. The receptor's source is a male donor with ankylosing spondylitis or in good health (not recorded which). Read as DNA, the sequence is TGCAGTGCTAGAGGGGACACTGAAGCTTTCTTT. Its protein reads: CSARGDTEAFF.